This T cell receptor beta chain originates from a study of shared clonotypes between healthy human individuals. This clone was picked up many times. Repertoires were generated with immunoSEQ multiplex PCR, while TCRdb's copy carries only in-frame clones and drops some. This repertoire shows approximately 720,000 clones, approximately 79% found once; its top ten account for about 1.8%. This receptor was taken from a woman aged 30 to 39 in good health. Sequenced: memory CD4+ T cells sorted from blood. Subset denoted: CD45RA-negative fraction.

The CDR3 is CASAPGQGNEKLFF. The CDR3 nucleotides read TGCGCCAGCGCCCCGGGACAGGGGAATGAAAAACTGTTTTTT. The chain recombines TRBV5-1 with TRBJ1-4, with 10 bases lining up with TRBD1. V was clipped by 7 bases and J by 5 bases; unmatched bases: 5. CDR3 length: 14 amino acids. Germline assignment: CDR1 SGHRS and CDR2 YFSETQ.